The 21 T cell receptor beta chains listed next were all sequenced from one sample in a study of blood T cell repertoires in COVID-19. Assay used: immunoSEQ multiplex PCR; TCRdb lists only in-frame clones, some missing. The sample holds 130,000 to 150,000 clones, roughly 79% seen once. The specimen was peripheral blood. The origin of the receptors is a human donor with acute or convalescent COVID-19. The donor label of this sample is uncertain.

The chain couples TRBV7-3 to TRBJ2-1; the match to TRBD2 covers 10 bases. The CDR3 totals 15 residues. V was clipped by 2 bases and J by 6 bases; unmatched bases: 4. Germline assignment: CDR1 SGHTA and CDR2 FQGTGA. CDR3 sequence (DNA): TGTGCCAGCAGCTTAGGGACTAGCGCCCTCAATGAGCAGTTCTTC. Translation: CASSLGTSALNEQFF.

The chain links TRBV27 to TRBJ2-3; 7 nucleotides agree with TRBD2. CDR3 length: 17 residues. V dropped 4 bases and J dropped 4; count of bases not matched to a gene: 14. Looked up from germline, CDR1 is MNHEY and CDR2 is SMNVEV (reference sequence). CDR3 nucleotide sequence: TGTGCCAGCAGTTCGCCAGCTAGCGGCCTCGGCCCAGATACGCAGTATTTT. This encodes CASSSPASGLGPDTQYF.

V and J are TRBV24-1 and TRBJ1-2; TRBD1 matches at 10 bases. The CDR3 has 15 residues. Germline V gene data show CDR1 as KGHDR and CDR2 as SFDVKD. V was pared by 7 bases and J by 6 bases, with 10 bases of the junction left unmatched. CDR3 sequence reads: CATRPGTGEENGYTF. The CDR3 nucleotides read TGTGCCACCAGACCCGGGACAGGGGAAGAAAATGGCTACACCTTC.

This chain joins TRBV5-1 and TRBJ2-3; D is undetermined. Trimming pared 0 bases from V and 1 base from J, leaving 6 bases between. The germline V gene encodes CDR1 SGHRS and CDR2 YFSETQ. This CDR3 contains 14 residues. The CDR3, as DNA: TGCGCCAGCAGCTTGGCGGTCGGCACAGATACGCAGTATTTT. Amino acids: CASSLAVGTDTQYF.

This sequence joins TRBV24-1 and TRBJ2-2; a weak D match, TRBD2 (6 bases). Germline assignment: CDR1 KGHDR and CDR2 SFDVKD. V was pared by 1 base and J by 1 base, with 9 bases between. CDR3 size: 16 residues. The CDR3 loop is CATSDLGRGNTGELFF. Written as DNA, the CDR3 is TGTGCCACCAGTGATTTAGGGCGGGGGAACACCGGGGAGCTGTTTTTT.

This chain joins TRBV15 and TRBJ1-2; 7 bases line up with TRBD1. Trimming removed 5 bases from V and 4 bases from J; junction bases left unmatched: 10. From germline, CDR1 is LNHNV and CDR2 YYDKDF (reference sequence). CDR3 length: 15 amino acids. The CDR3 is CATSPGTTGSYGYTF. CDR3 DNA sequence: TGTGCCACCAGCCCCGGAACGACAGGGAGCTATGGCTACACCTTC. Looking up the rest from reference TRBV15 and TRBJ1-2 gives the full variable domain: DAMVIQNPRYQVTQFGKPVTLSCSQTLNHNVMYWYQQKSSQAPKLLFHYYDKDFNNEADTPDNFQSRRPNTSFCFLDIRSPGLGDTAMYLCATSPGTTGSYGYTFGSGTRLTVV.

This sequence joins TRBV7-8 and TRBJ2-3; the match to TRBD2 covers 8 bases. V lost 2 bases to trimming and J lost 4 bases; unmatched junction nucleotides: 11. CDR1 is SGHVS and CDR2 is FQNEAQ in the germline V gene. This CDR3 contains 17 residues. The CDR3 protein is CASSLTVAGGRADTQYF. CDR3 sequence (DNA): TGTGCCAGCAGCTTAACCGTCGCGGGGGGCCGCGCAGATACGCAGTATTTT.

CDR3 DNA: TGCAGCGTTCTAGACAGGCGCCCTTCTGGAAACACCATATATTTT. It translates to CSVLDRRPSGNTIYF. V usage is TRBV29-1 and J usage is TRBJ1-3, with D tentatively TRBD1 (6 bases). Germline loops: CDR1 SQVTM, CDR2 ANQGSEA. Trimming took off 5 bases at V and 1 base at J, with 15 bases between the two ends. CDR3 length: 15 residues.

The CDR3 here is CASSLESNTEAFF. The CDR3 bases are TGCGCCAGCAGCTTGGAGAGTAACACTGAAGCTTTCTTT. The V and J genes are TRBV5-1 and TRBJ1-1; D uncertain. The germline gives CDR1 SGHRS, CDR2 YFSETQ. The CDR3 is 13 residues long. V was clipped by 0 bases and J by 2 bases, with 5 bases between them.

The chain links TRBV19 to TRBJ1-2, with no clear D. The V gene lost 9 bases and the J gene lost 5 bases, with 19 bases spanning the gap. This CDR3 is built from 14 residues. The germline V gene has CDR1 LNHDA and CDR2 SQIVND (reference sequence). CDR3 protein: CASQRGDDLYGYTF. The DNA of the CDR3 is TGTGCCAGCCAGCGTGGCGACGACCTGTATGGCTACACCTTC.

The V gene is TRBV7-3, the J gene TRBJ1-1, with D possibly being TRBD1 (6 bases). V lost 5 bases, J lost 5 bases, and 24 bases lay in between. The germline CDR1 and CDR2 sequences are SGHTA and FQGTGA. The CDR3 totals 17 residues. CDR3 protein: CASSPQGGGRSGTEAFF. The CDR3 DNA follows: TGTGCCAGCAGCCCACAAGGGGGGGGCCGTAGTGGGACTGAAGCTTTCTTT.

The V and J genes are TRBV19 and TRBJ1-5; D perhaps matches TRBD1 (5 bases). V was pared by 6 bases and J by 2 bases, with 17 bases between. This CDR3 is built from 16 residues. Germline CDR1 LNHDA, CDR2 SQIVND (reference sequence). The CDR3 sequence: CASRGRGAAGNQPQHF. Written as DNA, the CDR3 is TGTGCCAGTAGGGGACGCGGGGCCGCAGGCAATCAGCCCCAGCATTTT. The variable domain in full, completed from reference TRBV19 and TRBJ1-5, reads DGGITQSPKYLFRKEGQNVTLSCEQNLNHDAMYWYRQDPGQGLRLIYYSQIVNDFQKGDIAEGYSVSREKKESFPLTVTSAQKNPTAFYLCASRGRGAAGNQPQHFGDGTRLSIL.

The chain carries TRBV6-5 and TRBJ1-3; the D gene is possibly TRBD1 (6 bases). CDR3 length: 15 residues. CDR1 MNHEY and CDR2 SVGAGI come from the germline V gene. V shed 5 bases and J shed 4 bases, with 15 bases lying between them. CDR3 region: CASSPRRGEGNTIYF. The CDR3 nucleotides are TGTGCCAGCAGTCCGCGCAGGGGCGAGGGAAACACCATATATTTT.

The rearrangement joins TRBV27 to TRBJ1-6, with 7 bases lining up with TRBD1. The CDR3 loop spans 16 amino acids. Germline lookup yields CDR1 MNHEY and CDR2 SMNVEV (reference sequence). The V gene end was trimmed by 6 bases and the J gene end by 6 bases; junction bases not matched to a gene: 11. The CDR3 DNA reads as TGTGCCAGCAGCTTCGGCTGGACAGGCGGTAATTCACCCCTCCACTTT. Amino acid sequence: CASSFGWTGGNSPLHF.

The CDR3: CASSLGQTIRADTQYF. Here the CDR3 DNA reads TGCGCCAGCAGCTTGGGACAGACAATAAGGGCAGATACGCAGTATTTT. V gene TRBV5-1 combines with J gene TRBJ2-3, with D perhaps matching TRBD1 (5 bases). CDR3 length equals 16 residues. In germline, CDR1 is SGHRS, CDR2 YFSETQ. V lost 0 bases and J lost 4, with 15 bases in between. Based on the CDR3 plus reference TRBV5-1 and TRBJ2-3, the full variable domain is KAGVTQTPRYLIKTRGQQVTLSCSPISGHRSVSWYQQTPGQGLQFLFEYFSETQRNKGNFPGRFSGRQFSNSRSEMNVSTLELGDSALYLCASSLGQTIRADTQYFGPGTRLTVL.

The chain combines TRBV10-3 with TRBJ1-2, with 7 bases that match TRBD1. Unmatched junction bases numbered 2, after V lost 3 bases and J lost 4 bases. The CDR3 runs to 13 residues. Germline V gene sequence: CDR1 ENHRY, CDR2 SYGVKD. The CDR3 sequence is CAISDTGAYGYTF. CDR3 coding DNA: TGTGCCATCAGTGACACAGGGGCCTATGGCTACACCTTC.

This chain connects TRBV7-9 to TRBJ2-7; possibly TRBD2 for D (6 bases). The CDR3 is 14 residues long. Germline values: CDR1 SEHNR, CDR2 FQNEAQ (reference sequence). V shed 1 base and J shed 3 bases, with 10 bases lying between them. This CDR3 is CASSLDAGYYEQYV. The CDR3, as DNA: TGTGCCAGCAGCTTAGATGCGGGGTACTACGAGCAGTACGTC.

The chain carries TRBV29-1 and TRBJ2-5; 12 bases are shared with TRBD2. Trimming at V came to 7 bases and at J to 4 bases, leaving 7 bases not matched to a gene. CDR3 length: 14 amino acids. Germline V lookup: CDR1 SQVTM, CDR2 ANQGSEA. CDR3 in DNA: TGCAGCGCGGGGATGACTAGCGGGGGAGAGACCCAGTACTTC. This gives the protein CSAGMTSGGETQYF.

This clone has a single count. This chain uses TRBV27 with TRBJ1-2; a weak D match, TRBD1 (5 bases). Germline V gene lookup returns CDR1 MNHEY and CDR2 SMNVEV (reference sequence). Trimming left V 0 bases short and J 8 bases short, with 19 bases between. The CDR3 has 16 residues. DNA for the CDR3: TGTGCCAGCAGTTTATCGCTCGGTAGGGGACTGGGGGGCTACACCTTC. It translates to CASSLSLGRGLGGYTF.

In nucleotides, the CDR3 is TGTGCCAGCAGATTAACGGCGGGTAGAGAGACCCAGTACTTC. Amino acid sequence: CASRLTAGRETQYF. The rearrangement joins TRBV6-5 to TRBJ2-5; weak D call: TRBD2 (5 bases). The CDR3 covers 14 residues. The germline CDR1 and CDR2 sequences are MNHEY and SVGAGI. V was trimmed by 6 bases and J by 4 bases, leaving 15 bases between them.

The gene calls are TRBV6-4 and TRBJ1-5; no definite D call. The CDR3 has 15 amino acids. CDR1 is MRHNA and CDR2 is SNTAGT in the germline V gene. V gave up 0 bases and J gave up 2 bases, with 8 bases separating them. The CDR3 nucleotides read TGTGCCAGCAGTGACTCGCGGGGAGGCAATCAGCCCCAGCATTTT. It is translated as CASSDSRGGNQPQHF.